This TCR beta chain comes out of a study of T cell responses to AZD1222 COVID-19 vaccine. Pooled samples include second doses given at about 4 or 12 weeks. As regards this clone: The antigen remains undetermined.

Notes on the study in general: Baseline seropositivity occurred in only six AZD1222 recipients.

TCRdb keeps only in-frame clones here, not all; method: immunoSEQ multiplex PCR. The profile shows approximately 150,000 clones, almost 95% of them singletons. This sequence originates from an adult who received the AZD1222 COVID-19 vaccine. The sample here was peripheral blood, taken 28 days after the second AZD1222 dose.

This CDR3 is CASSAGTRNTEAFF. The CDR3 region has the DNA TGTGCCAGCAGTGCAGGGACACGGAACACTGAAGCTTTCTTT. The J gene is TRBJ1-1, the V gene TRBV2, with D possibly being TRBD1 (6 bases). Germline-derived CDR1 and CDR2 are SNHLY and FYNNEI. CDR3 length: 14 residues. V was shortened by 4 bases and J by 1 base, with 10 bases between the two germline ends. Complete variable domain (other parts from reference TRBV2 and TRBJ1-1): EPEVTQTPSHQVTQMGQEVILRCVPISNHLYFYWYRQILGQKVEFLVSFYNNEISEKSEIFDDQFSVERPDGSNFTLKIRSTKLEDSAMYFCASSAGTRNTEAFFGQGTRLTVV.